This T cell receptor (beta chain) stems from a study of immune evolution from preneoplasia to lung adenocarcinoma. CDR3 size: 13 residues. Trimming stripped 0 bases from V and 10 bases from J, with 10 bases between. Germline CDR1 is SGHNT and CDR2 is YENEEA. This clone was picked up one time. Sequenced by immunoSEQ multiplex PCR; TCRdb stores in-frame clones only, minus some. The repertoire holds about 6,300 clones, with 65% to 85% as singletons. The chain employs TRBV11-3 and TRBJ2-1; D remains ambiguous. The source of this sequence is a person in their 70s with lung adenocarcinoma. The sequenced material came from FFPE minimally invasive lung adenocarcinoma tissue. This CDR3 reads CASSLDPLREQFF. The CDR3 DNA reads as TGTGCCAGCAGCTTAGACCCACTACGAGAGCAGTTCTTC.